This entry concerns a single T cell receptor (beta chain). Its antigen remains unknown. The data derive from a study of T cell responses to AZD1222 COVID-19 vaccine. Findings and caveats of the study: Rises in breadth and depth of Spike-specific TCRs came after two AZD1222 doses. Spike regions recognized by vaccine-associated CD4 TCRs spanned the protein, led by 160-218 and 743-854. Donors skewed white British and female; clonal diversity was possibly underestimated.

J was trimmed by 4 bases and V by 1 base; bases with no gene match: 5. Germline V gene sequence: CDR1 SGHNT, CDR2 YYREEE (reference sequence). The CDR3 is 15 amino acids. Here immunoSEQ multiplex PCR was the method, and the copy in TCRdb shows in-frame clones only, minus some. Altogether 35,000 to 55,000 clones are present, around four fifths being singletons, with the ten largest covering 20% to 25%. This sequence originates from an adult who received the MenACWY meningococcal vaccine as a control. The sample was peripheral blood, taken 28 days after the second dose of the MenACWY control vaccine. The genes are TRBV5-4 and TRBJ2-3, with 8 bases identical to TRBD1. The CDR3 loop is CASSLYVQGADTQYF. The CDR3 DNA follows: TGTGCCAGCAGCTTGTACGTACAGGGGGCAGATACGCAGTATTTT. Supplemented by reference TRBV5-4 and TRBJ2-3, the full variable domain reads ETGVTQSPTHLIKTRGQQVTLRCSSQSGHNTVSWYQQALGQGPQFIFQYYREEENGRGNFPPRFSGLQFPNYSSELNVNALELDDSALYLCASSLYVQGADTQYFGPGTRLTVL.